A selection of T cell receptor beta chains follows, all from one sample in a study of T cells after yellow fever vaccination. TCRdb ran MiXCR on the 5' RACE reads and lists one entry per CDR3 protein. The repertoire holds a few hundred thousand distinct CDR3 sequences, with about 5.2% as singletons. Sample: CD4+ T cells sorted from PBMCs, taken on the day of the yellow fever booster vaccination. The receptors shown here come from a man aged 18 to 29 who received the YFV17D yellow fever vaccine. CDR3s include the opening cysteine and the closing phenylalanine or tryptophan. The D gene is left open where the match is weak. Rows may omit the clone size; those that give it use once, few, many or a size class.

size: many
J: TRBJ2-5
D: .
V: TRBV7-2
DNA: TGTGCCAGCAGCCGGGACTACCAAGAGACCCAGTACTTC
CDR3: CASSRDYQETQYF

size: many
J: TRBJ2-3
D: TRBD2
V: TRBV6-5
DNA: TGTGCCAGCAGCCTATTTTCTAGCGGGGGACCGTCTAGCACAGATACGCAGTATTTT
CDR3: CASSLFSSGGPSSTDTQYF

size: .
J: TRBJ2-1
D: .
V: TRBV20-1
DNA: TGCAGTGCCCCCTTAAGGCTGGGGAATGGGCAGTTCTTC
CDR3: CSAPLRLGNGQFF

size: .
J: TRBJ2-1
D: TRBD2
V: TRBV7-2
DNA: TGTGCCAGCAGCTTAGAGGCGGGGGACCCCCAGAATGAGCAGTTCTTC
CDR3: CASSLEAGDPQNEQFF

size: .
J: TRBJ2-1
D: .
V: TRBV10-3
DNA: TGTGCCATCAGTGCAGGGGGGGCTCGGGCTGAGCAGTTCTTC
CDR3: CAISAGGARAEQFF

size: few
J: TRBJ1-2
D: TRBD1
V: TRBV6-1
DNA: TGTGCCAGCAGTCCAGGACAGGACCTCTATGGCTACACCTTC
CDR3: CASSPGQDLYGYTF

size: .
J: TRBJ2-5
D: .
V: TRBV7-3
DNA: TGTGCCAGCAGCTCCGGGACGGCCCAAGGAGAGACCCAGTACTTC
CDR3: CASSSGTAQGETQYF

size: many
J: TRBJ2-3
D: .
V: TRBV7-2
DNA: TGTGCCAGCAGCTACTCTTCGGGAGATACGCAGTATTTT
CDR3: CASSYSSGDTQYF

size: few
J: TRBJ2-4
D: .
V: TRBV4-1
DNA: TGCGCCAGCAGCCAAGGAACGGTAGCCAAAAACATTCAGTACTTC
CDR3: CASSQGTVAKNIQYF

size: many
J: TRBJ2-1
D: .
V: TRBV27
DNA: TGTGCCAGCATTCGAGGGGGGCAGAACAATGAGCAGTTCTTC
CDR3: CASIRGGQNNEQFF

size: .
J: TRBJ2-1
D: TRBD1
V: TRBV20-1
DNA: TGCAGTGCTAGTACCGGGACAGGGTGGGGAAATGAGCAGTTCTTC
CDR3: CSASTGTGWGNEQFF

size: .
J: TRBJ2-1
D: .
V: TRBV9
DNA: TGTGCCAGCAGCGTAGGCGGCGGGGAGAACAATGAGCAGTTCTTC
CDR3: CASSVGGGENNEQFF

size: .
J: TRBJ1-1
D: TRBD1
V: TRBV4-3
DNA: TGCGCCAGCAGCCAAGCGCCCCAGGGGGCTTCTGAAGCTTTCTTT
CDR3: CASSQAPQGASEAFF

size: .
J: TRBJ1-1
D: .
V: TRBV5-4
DNA: TGTGCCAGCAGCTCGGGCCGGGGACGCACTGAAGCTTTCTTT
CDR3: CASSSGRGRTEAFF

size: few
J: TRBJ2-5
D: .
V: TRBV5-4
DNA: TGTGCCAGCAGTCTCCCCCGGGGGACCCAGTACTTC
CDR3: CASSLPRGTQYF

size: few
J: TRBJ2-1
D: .
V: TRBV7-3
DNA: TGTGCCAGCAGCTTGAGGACGCCCAGCTCCTACAATGAGCAGTTCTTC
CDR3: CASSLRTPSSYNEQFF

size: few
J: TRBJ2-2
D: .
V: TRBV5-1
DNA: TGCGCCAGCAGCTTGGAGACGATGGGGGTAACCGGGGAGCTGTTTTTT
CDR3: CASSLETMGVTGELFF

size: .
J: TRBJ2-1
D: TRBD2
V: TRBV6-5
DNA: TGTGCCAGCAGTTACTCGAGGCGGGGGTTTTACAATGAGCAGTTCTTC
CDR3: CASSYSRRGFYNEQFF

size: many
J: TRBJ1-1
D: .
V: TRBV18
DNA: TGTGCCAGCTCACCACTAACTGGGGAGAACACTGAAGCTTTCTTT
CDR3: CASSPLTGENTEAFF

size: many
J: TRBJ2-5
D: TRBD2
V: TRBV5-1
DNA: TGCGCCAGCAGCTTGGGAGTGACTAGCGGGGGGCAACAGAAGACCCAGTACTTC
CDR3: CASSLGVTSGGQQKTQYF

size: .
J: TRBJ1-2
D: .
V: TRBV29-1
DNA: TGCAGCGTACTGAGAGGGGTAGGTGGCTACACCTTC
CDR3: CSVLRGVGGYTF

size: .
J: TRBJ2-1
D: TRBD1
V: TRBV3-1
DNA: TGTGCCAGCAGGGACAGGGAGGAGTACAATGAGCAGTTCTTC
CDR3: CASRDREEYNEQFF

size: few
J: TRBJ2-5
D: .
V: TRBV25-1
DNA: TGTGCCAGCAGTGTCGCCGGGGGAGAGACCCAGTACTTC
CDR3: CASSVAGGETQYF

size: few
J: TRBJ2-3
D: .
V: TRBV18
DNA: TGTGCCAGCTCACCACCGTACGGAAGCACAGATACGCAGTATTTT
CDR3: CASSPPYGSTDTQYF

size: many
J: TRBJ2-3
D: .
V: TRBV4-1
DNA: TGCGCCAGCAGCCTGCCTGGGGCGGATACGCAGTATTTT
CDR3: CASSLPGADTQYF

size: .
J: TRBJ2-5
D: TRBD1
V: TRBV5-4
DNA: TGTGCCAGCAGCACAAGACAGGGTATTAGAGAGACCCAGTACTTC
CDR3: CASSTRQGIRETQYF

size: few
J: TRBJ2-1
D: TRBD2
V: TRBV6-6
DNA: TGTGCCAGCAGCTCCGGGACTAGCGTTTACAATGAGCAGTTCTTC
CDR3: CASSSGTSVYNEQFF

size: .
J: TRBJ1-1
D: .
V: TRBV7-9
DNA: TGTGCCAGCAGCCCACCCGCTTCGTCCGAAGCTTTCTTT
CDR3: CASSPPASSEAFF

size: .
J: TRBJ1-6
D: .
V: TRBV7-9
DNA: TGTGCCAGCAGCTTAGGGCAGGGGAGTCATAATTCACCCCTCCACTTT
CDR3: CASSLGQGSHNSPLHF

size: many
J: TRBJ2-7
D: .
V: TRBV5-1
DNA: TGCGCCAGCGCTACCAGGAGCTCCTACGAGCAGTACTTC
CDR3: CASATRSSYEQYF

size: .
J: TRBJ2-3
D: .
V: TRBV2
DNA: TGTGCCAGCAACTGGGGCATTTCCGCAGATACGCAGTATTTT
CDR3: CASNWGISADTQYF

size: .
J: TRBJ2-7
D: .
V: TRBV12-3/TRBV12-4
DNA: TGTGCCAGCAGTTTACATGGGACTGCCTACGAGCAGTACTTC
CDR3: CASSLHGTAYEQYF

size: .
J: TRBJ1-2
D: .
V: TRBV6-6
DNA: TGTGCCAGCAGGGGGGGACGCCGGCCTTATGGCTACACCTTC
CDR3: CASRGGRRPYGYTF

size: few
J: TRBJ1-6
D: .
V: TRBV4-3
DNA: TGCGCCAGCCAGAGGACAGACGATAATTCACCCCTCCACTTT
CDR3: CASQRTDDNSPLHF

size: many
J: TRBJ1-2
D: .
V: TRBV4-3
DNA: TGCGCCAGCAGCCAAGGGGCCCCATACTATGGCTACACCTTC
CDR3: CASSQGAPYYGYTF

size: few
J: TRBJ2-5
D: TRBD2
V: TRBV7-3
DNA: TGTGCCAGCAGCATGGGGTTCCTAGCGGGGCTAGAGACCCAGTACTTC
CDR3: CASSMGFLAGLETQYF

size: few
J: TRBJ1-1
D: .
V: TRBV28
DNA: TGTGCCAGCAGCCCCGGACAGACCCAGGGGGAAGCTTTCTTT
CDR3: CASSPGQTQGEAFF

size: .
J: TRBJ1-5
D: .
V: TRBV7-9
DNA: TGTGCCAGCAGCTTAGCGGGGCAGACTAGCAATCAGCCCCAGCATTTT
CDR3: CASSLAGQTSNQPQHF

size: many
J: TRBJ2-5
D: .
V: TRBV7-2
DNA: TGTGCCAGCAGCTCCGATGGCTTTCAGGGGACCCAGTACTTC
CDR3: CASSSDGFQGTQYF

size: many
J: TRBJ2-1
D: .
V: TRBV7-2
DNA: TGTGCCAGCAGCTTAGCGGGGGGGCCGCTAGGCGAGCAGTTCTTC
CDR3: CASSLAGGPLGEQFF

size: .
J: TRBJ2-4
D: .
V: TRBV19
DNA: TGTGCCAGTAGTATAGATTATGGCGGGGTTAGGATAAACATTCAGTACTTC
CDR3: CASSIDYGGVRINIQYF

size: many
J: TRBJ2-3
D: TRBD2
V: TRBV5-6
DNA: TGTGCCAGCAGCTACCGGGACTACCCGCCAGATACGCAGTATTTT
CDR3: CASSYRDYPPDTQYF

size: .
J: TRBJ1-1
D: TRBD1
V: TRBV19
DNA: TGTGCCAGTAGTGCGGACAGGGACACTGAAGCTTTCTTT
CDR3: CASSADRDTEAFF

size: few
J: TRBJ1-4
D: .
V: TRBV11-2
DNA: TGTGCCAGCAGCCCGGAGGATGAAAAACTGTTTTTT
CDR3: CASSPEDEKLFF

size: .
J: TRBJ2-1
D: TRBD2
V: TRBV12-3/TRBV12-4
DNA: TGTGCCAGCAGTACCGGACTAGCGGAATACAATGAGCAGTTCTTC
CDR3: CASSTGLAEYNEQFF

size: few
J: TRBJ1-2
D: .
V: TRBV18
DNA: TGTGCCAGCTCATCCGCCCTAGGGGGCTACACCTTC
CDR3: CASSSALGGYTF